These 18 T cell receptor beta chains were sequenced from one sample in a study of T-cell reconstitution after alpha-beta-depleted transplantation in children (dated by TCRdb to 2015 to 2016). The treatment or condition label, read with the paper, signifies: allogeneic hematopoietic cell transplantation with graft depleted of TCRalphabeta T cells and CD19 B cells. To prepare the library, PCR was applied. The listed sequencing device is Illumina HiSeq 2500. TCR libraries were prepared with molecular barcoding, using unique molecular identifiers to normalize TCRbeta repertoire quantification. TCRdb reanalyzed the raw reads on its own, using fastp at Q25 for trimming and MiXCR for clone calling, and kept in-frame beta chains. Rows merge per CDR3 protein into single entries with the most common DNA and genes. Within this sample are 400,000 to 450,000 distinct CDR3 sequences, with roughly 44% of them counted one time only. 27% of the sample rests with the top ten.

The sequencing used PBMCs, collected before TCRalphabeta/CD19-depleted stem cell transplant. The receptors were sampled from a girl aged 2 to 10 with aplastic anemia, due to receive a stem cell transplant.

This clonotype was seen many times. The gene calls are TRBV3-1 and TRBJ2-1, with a possible D match to TRBD2 (5 bases). The ends were cut back, 4 bases at V and 5 bases at J, with 12 bases in the middle. The CDR3 is 14 residues long. Germline assignment: CDR1 LGHDT and CDR2 YNNKEL (reference sequence). The CDR3 protein is CASSPLTSHNEQFF. CDR3 in DNA: TGTGCCAGCAGCCCCCTTACTAGTCACAATGAGCAGTTCTTC.

This clonotype occurred once. V and J are TRBV5-1 and TRBJ1-2; 11 bases line up with TRBD1. V shed 4 bases, J shed 8 bases, and the junction held 13 bases outside the gene matches. Germline V gene lookup returns CDR1 SGHRS and CDR2 YFSETQ. This CDR3 is 16 amino acids long. The CDR3 loop is CASSPGGGQGALGYTF. The DNA of the CDR3 is TGCGCCAGCAGCCCGGGGGGCGGACAGGGGGCTCTCGGCTACACCTTC. Full variable domain (missing parts from reference TRBV5-1 and TRBJ1-2): KAGVTQTPRYLIKTRGQQVTLSCSPISGHRSVSWYQQTPGQGLQFLFEYFSETQRNKGNFPGRFSGRQFSNSRSEMNVSTLELGDSALYLCASSPGGGQGALGYTFGSGTRLTVV.

This clonotype was counted a few times. The gene calls are TRBV19 and TRBJ1-2; 7 bases fit TRBD1. The CDR3 has 14 amino acids. V lost 5 bases to trimming and J lost 8 bases; unmatched junction nucleotides: 11. In germline, CDR1 is LNHDA, CDR2 SQIVND (reference sequence). For the CDR3, the DNA is TGTGCCAGTAGTCCCGCACAGGGGAGGTCCGGCTACACCTTC. Its protein product is CASSPAQGRSGYTF. The entire variable domain, with the rest obtained from reference TRBV19 and TRBJ1-2, is as follows: DGGITQSPKYLFRKEGQNVTLSCEQNLNHDAMYWYRQDPGQGLRLIYYSQIVNDFQKGDIAEGYSVSREKKESFPLTVTSAQKNPTAFYLCASSPAQGRSGYTFGSGTRLTVV.

The chain is built from TRBV20-1 and TRBJ2-1, with a possible D match to TRBD2 (6 bases). The CDR3 contains 14 residues. Germline V gives CDR1 DFQATT, CDR2 SNEGSKA (reference sequence). The V end was cut by 3 bases, the J end by 2 bases, with 11 bases between. The CDR3 coding sequence is TGCAGTGCTAGTAGCGGAAGCCCCTACAATGAGCAGTTCTTC. Translated: CSASSGSPYNEQFF.

This chain connects TRBV20-1 to TRBJ2-3; no clear D gene. CDR1 DFQATT and CDR2 SNEGSKA come from the germline V gene (reference sequence). The ends were cut back, 3 bases at V and 2 bases at J, with 9 bases in the middle. The CDR3 covers 13 residues. Here the CDR3 DNA reads TGCAGTGCTAGGCTTCCTTCCACAGATACGCAGTATTTT. The encoded protein is CSARLPSTDTQYF.

On this clonotype itself: One junction end disagrees with the germline gene, perhaps due to a read error. The chain uses TRBV5-1 and TRBJ1-6, with TRBD1 matching over 8 bases. This CDR3 is 14 amino acids long. In germline, CDR1 is SGHRS, CDR2 YFSETQ. The CDR3 nucleotides read TGCGCCAACAGCTCCGGGACAGGATATTCACCCCTCCACTTT. Protein: CANSSGTGYSPLHF. Combining the CDR3 with reference TRBV5-1 and TRBJ1-6 gives the whole variable domain KAGVTQTPRYLIKTRGQQVTLSCSPISGHRSVSWYQQTPGQGLQFLFEYFSETQRNKGNFPGRFSGRQFSNSRSEMNVSTLELGDSALYLCANSSGTGYSPLHFGNGTRLTVT.

This sequence joins TRBV10-3 and TRBJ2-1, with 8 bases fitting TRBD1. The CDR3 extends over 15 amino acids. Germline trimming cut 5 bases from V and 7 bases from J; bases unmatched to any gene: 10. CDR1 is ENHRY and CDR2 is SYGVKD in the germline V gene. The CDR3 DNA sequence: TGTGCCATCAGTAGAACAGGGGGGTACGGGAATGAGCAGTTCTTC. It is translated as CAISRTGGYGNEQFF.

This clonotype was picked up many times. The chain combines TRBV5-1 with TRBJ1-1; D is possibly TRBD1 (6 bases). The CDR3 runs 13 residues. The germline gives CDR1 SGHRS, CDR2 YFSETQ. V lost 4 bases and J lost 7, with 14 bases in between. In nucleotides, the CDR3 is TGCGCCAGCAGCCGTCAACAGGGCAATGAAGCTTTCTTT. Translated, it gives CASSRQQGNEAFF. The full variable domain, in which reference TRBV5-1 and TRBJ1-1 provide the parts outside the CDR3, is KAGVTQTPRYLIKTRGQQVTLSCSPISGHRSVSWYQQTPGQGLQFLFEYFSETQRNKGNFPGRFSGRQFSNSRSEMNVSTLELGDSALYLCASSRQQGNEAFFGQGTRLTVV.

J is TRBJ1-5 and V is TRBV28, with unresolved D. Between the trimmed V and J ends, which lost 2 bases and 2 bases, there was a span of 10 bases. This CDR3 is built from 15 residues. Per germline, CDR1 MDHEN and CDR2 SYDVKM. Written as DNA, the CDR3 is TGTGCCAGCAGTTTAGCAGTGAACGGCAATCAGCCCCAGCATTTT. Amino acid sequence: CASSLAVNGNQPQHF. Complete variable domain (other parts from reference TRBV28 and TRBJ1-5): DVKVTQSSRYLVKRTGEKVFLECVQDMDHENMFWYRQDPGLGLRLIYFSYDVKMKEKGDIPEGYSVSREKKERFSLILESASTNQTSMYLCASSLAVNGNQPQHFGDGTRLSIL.

Comment on this clonotype: A much bigger clone sits one base away, suggesting this may be a read error. This sequence joins TRBV14 and TRBJ2-3; D is possibly TRBD1 (6 bases). The CDR3 loop spans 18 amino acids. Looked up from germline, CDR1 is SGHDN and CDR2 is FVKESK. CDR3 DNA: TGTGCCAGCAGCCAGTCTCGGTGGGCAGGGGACCCCGCAGATAAGCAGTATTTT. Its protein is CASSQSRWAGDPADKQYF.

Ten or more counts support this clonotype. The rearrangement uses TRBV24-1 and TRBJ1-5; 7 positions match TRBD1. V lost 3 bases, J lost 2 bases, and 12 bases stayed unmatched. Germline V gene data show CDR1 as KGHDR and CDR2 as SFDVKD. The CDR3 consists of 18 residues. The CDR3 loop reads CATSDGCSRQGCNQPQHF. In DNA form, the CDR3 reads TGTGCCACCAGTGATGGCTGTTCGCGACAGGGATGCAATCAGCCCCAGCATTTT.

This clonotype was detected only a few times. The genes are TRBV12-3 or TRBV12-4 and TRBJ2-3, with 7 bases that match TRBD2. After removal of 7 bases from V and 2 bases from J, the junction contained 6 bases not matched to a gene. CDR3 size: 14 residues. This CDR3 is CASTPGGSTDTQYF. CDR3 DNA: TGTGCCAGCACCCCCGGGGGGTCCACAGATACGCAGTATTTT.

This clonotype was seen only a few times. The rearrangement joins TRBV7-9 to TRBJ2-4, with D perhaps TRBD2 (5 bases). The CDR3 totals 16 residues. Germline V CDR1 and CDR2: SEHNR, FQNEAQ (reference sequence). V lost 3 bases and J lost 2, with 14 bases in between. The CDR3 coding sequence is TGTGCCAGCAGCTTTGTAGAGGGTGTGTCCAAAAACATTCAGTACTTC. It specifies CASSFVEGVSKNIQYF.

With respect to this clonotype: The junction and the germline gene differ at one end; a read error may be behind it. J is TRBJ2-5 and V is TRBV20-1; 10 bases align to TRBD2. The V gene's germline CDR1 is DFQATT and CDR2 SNEGSKA (reference sequence). This CDR3 contains 12 residues. The CDR3 spells CSARVRPAGGRF. Written as DNA, the CDR3 is TGCAGTGCTAGAGTACGCCCAGCGGGAGGGCGCTTC.

The J gene is TRBJ2-3, the V gene TRBV7-2; D not certain. The CDR3 is made up of 17 amino acids. V was shortened by 3 bases and J by 2 bases, with 18 bases between the two germline ends. Germline V gene sequence: CDR1 SGHTA, CDR2 FQGNSA. CDR3 in amino acids: CASSFLARSVPTDTQYF. CDR3 DNA sequence: TGTGCCAGCAGCTTCTTGGCCCGATCAGTGCCCACAGATACGCAGTATTTT.

Concerning this clonotype itself: At one boundary the junction diverges from the germline segment, which might be a read error. The chain combines TRBV7-9 with TRBJ1-2, with TRBD1 matching over 7 bases. Per the germline V gene, CDR1 is SEHNR and CDR2 is FQNEAQ (reference sequence). The length of the CDR3 is 14 residues. In nucleotides, the CDR3 is TGTGCCAGCAGCGCCGACAGGGCGGGCTCTGGCGACACCTTC. Its translation: CASSADRAGSGDTF.

J is TRBJ2-1 and V is TRBV12-3 or TRBV12-4, with 9 bases lining up with TRBD1. V was pared by 8 bases and J by 1 base, with 3 bases of the junction left unmatched. The CDR3 sequence is 14 residues long. CDR3 sequence: CASGTGWSYNEQFF. Here the CDR3 DNA reads TGTGCCAGCGGGACAGGGTGGTCCTACAATGAGCAGTTCTTC.

The chain recombines TRBV7-6 with TRBJ2-3; D is possibly TRBD2 (5 bases). CDR1 and CDR2 (germline): SGHVS, FNYEAQ. CDR3 size: 14 residues. Trimming took off 0 bases at V and 5 bases at J, with 9 bases between the two ends. In DNA form, the CDR3 reads TGTGCCAGCAGCTTAGCGGGAGAGGAAGATACGCAGTATTTT. Protein product: CASSLAGEEDTQYF.